One sample yielded the 3 T cell receptor beta chains listed below, sequenced in a study of response to subunit inactivated influenza vaccine. MiXCR, run by TCRdb on the RT-PCR reads, gives a single entry per CDR3 protein. The sample includes about half a million distinct CDR3 sequences, under 9% of them seen just once. Sequenced material: PBMCs from blood, taken less than 25 months after vaccination. These TCRs come from a man between 50 and 75 years old who received an inactivated influenza vaccine.

This clonotype was seen repeatedly, ten times or more. The chain employs TRBV20-1 and TRBJ2-7; possible D gene TRBD1, 6 bases. Germline CDR1 reads DFQATT; CDR2 reads SNEGSKA (reference sequence). The CDR3 loop spans 14 amino acids. Between the trimmed V and J ends, which lost 0 bases and 3 bases, there was a span of 12 bases. CDR3 bases: TGCAGTGCTAGAGATGCACAGGGAGACTACGAGCAGTACTTC. Encoded protein: CSARDAQGDYEQYF.

This clonotype was observed a handful of times. This sequence joins TRBV6-2 or TRBV6-3 and TRBJ2-1; either TRBD1 or TRBD2 may fit D (6 bases each). Germline CDR1 reads MNHEY; CDR2 reads SVGEGT. CDR3 size: 14 residues. Trimming took 2 bases from V and 10 from J, leaving 15 bases between them. The CDR3 nucleotides are TGTGCCAGCAGTTACCTGGGGGGCCAGTCGGAGCAGTTCTTC. Amino acids: CASSYLGGQSEQFF.

The J gene is TRBJ2-3, the V gene TRBV5-6; D might be TRBD2 (5 bases). From germline, CDR1 is SGHDT and CDR2 YYEEEE. V lost 7 bases, J lost 0 bases, and 9 bases lay in between. This CDR3 region has 13 residues. The CDR3 sequence is CASARTSTDTQYF. As DNA, the CDR3 is TGTGCCAGCGCCCGGACTAGCACAGATACGCAGTATTTT.